This T cell receptor (beta chain) comes out of a study of shared clonotypes between healthy human individuals. The trim removed 3 bases at V and 6 bases at J, leaving 2 bases unmatched. The CDR3 runs to 14 residues. Germline lookup yields CDR1 SGHNT and CDR2 YYREEE (reference sequence). The quantity of DNA used in unsorted PBMC replicate PCRs was about 0.3 ug, corresponding to tens of thousands of T cell genomes. Method: immunoSEQ multiplex PCR; TCRdb's copy keeps in-frame clones and lacks some. The sample consists of 400,000 to 600,000 clones, almost 80% of them appearing once. The chain combines TRBV5-4 with TRBJ2-3; 12 nucleotides agree with TRBD2. The TCR originated in a woman in her thirties or forties in good health. Some clones in this sample may be carry-over from other donors' samples. What was sequenced was PBMCs. The CDR3 DNA is TGTGCCAGCAGCTCGACTAGCGGGAGTGATACGCAGTATTTT. Amino acid sequence: CASSSTSGSDTQYF.